Listed here are 17 T cell receptor beta chains from one sample, sequenced in a study of human T cells and chemical hapten exposure. Using its own MiXCR run on the RACE reads, TCRdb lists one record per CDR3 protein. The sample holds about 51,000 distinct CDR3 sequences, around a tenth seen once. Time point described: pre-sensitization, week 0. Documented treatment: therapeutic diphenylcyclopropenone sensitization with weekly scalp DPC. Sequenced here: whole blood, sampled in connection with sensitization to the hapten diphenylcyclopropenone (DPC). All receptors come from a woman aged 40-49 years with alopecia areata. Some clones in this sample may be carry-over from other donors' samples.

This clonotype came up many times. The V and J genes are TRBV29-1 and TRBJ1-2, with D uncertain. Germline assignment: CDR1 SQVTM and CDR2 ANQGSEA. The CDR3 runs to 13 residues. V was pared by 6 bases and J by 3 bases, with 14 bases between. The CDR3 DNA reads as TGCAGCGTGATGACCAGGACTGACTATGGCTACACCTTC. It yields the protein CSVMTRTDYGYTF.

Many counts were recorded for this clonotype. The rearrangement uses TRBV20-1 and TRBJ2-3; 7 positions match TRBD2. CDR1 and CDR2 from the germline V gene are DFQATT and SNEGSKA (reference sequence). This CDR3 region has 16 residues. With V trimmed by 3 bases and J by 7 bases, 16 bases remained unmatched. The CDR3 DNA is TGCAGTGCTAGGTGGTTCGGGGCGGGGGACCCTTATACGCAGTATTTT. Translating it yields CSARWFGAGDPYTQYF.

In this sample, this clonotype turned up many times. The chain couples TRBV11-1 to TRBJ2-1, with D hard to call. This CDR3 is built from 12 residues. Germline V lookup: CDR1 SGHAT, CDR2 FQDESV (reference sequence). The V end lost 3 bases, the J end lost 5 bases, and 5 bases lay between the germline ends. The CDR3 DNA reads as TGTGCCAGCAGCTTTACGAACAATGAGCAGTTCTTC. Its translation: CASSFTNNEQFF.

This clonotype has a handful of counts. This chain links TRBV18 with TRBJ2-3, with 9 bases matching TRBD2. Germline values: CDR1 KGHSH, CDR2 LQKENI. Germline trimming cut 5 bases from V and 0 bases from J; bases unmatched to any gene: 9. The CDR3 is made up of 17 amino acids. The chain's CDR3 is CASSSPGTSFSTDTQYF. The CDR3 nucleotides read TGTGCCAGCTCATCCCCCGGGACTAGCTTTAGCACAGATACGCAGTATTTT.

The chain employs TRBV12-3 or TRBV12-4 and TRBJ2-3; D call uncertain. With 6 bases removed from V and 9 bases from J, the gap between germline ends came to 7 bases. This CDR3 has 10 amino acids. CDR3 protein: CASSLNTQYF. The CDR3 nucleotides read TGTGCCAGCAGCCTTAACACGCAGTATTTT.

This clonotype was recorded many times. V gene TRBV6-2 or TRBV6-3 combines with J gene TRBJ2-7; D perhaps matches TRBD2 (5 bases). V was shortened by 5 bases and J by 7 bases, with 9 bases between the two germline ends. The germline CDR1 and CDR2 sequences are MNHEY and SVGEGT. The CDR3 has 11 amino acids. CDR3 sequence: CASSGLGEQYF. The DNA of the CDR3 is TGTGCCAGCAGTGGACTGGGGGAGCAGTACTTC.

This clonotype occurred a few times. V usage is TRBV11-2 and J usage is TRBJ2-3; D is possibly TRBD2 (6 bases). With 6 bases removed from V and 2 bases from J, the gap between germline ends came to 18 bases. CDR3 length equals 16 residues. Germline V gene lookup returns CDR1 SGHAT and CDR2 FQNNGV. The CDR3 reads CASRLQAGTYTDTQYF. The CDR3 DNA is TGTGCCAGCAGACTTCAGGCGGGAACCTACACAGATACGCAGTATTTT.

As for this clonotype: A much larger clonotype is one base distant, so this may be a read error. The chain joins TRBV28 to TRBJ2-7; TRBD1 matches at 8 bases. Germline CDR1 is MDHEN and CDR2 is SYDVKM. V gave up 5 bases and J gave up 3 bases; unmatched junction bases: 0. CDR3 length: 12 residues. CDR3 loop: CASSTGGYEQYF. CDR3 coding DNA: TGTGCCAGCAGTACAGGGGGCTACGAGCAGTACTTC. Full variable domain (outside the CDR3, taken from reference TRBV28 and TRBJ2-7): DVKVTQSSRYLVKRTGEKVFLECVQDMDHENMFWYRQDPGLGLRLIYFSYDVKMKEKGDIPEGYSVSREKKERFSLILESASTNQTSMYLCASSTGGYEQYFGPGTRLTVT.

Regarding this clonotype: This may come from a read error, since a much larger clone is one base off. This chain joins TRBV7-6 and TRBJ2-2, with TRBD2 as a possible D gene (5 bases). The CDR3 extends over 14 amino acids. Germline CDR1 is SGHVS and CDR2 is FNYEAQ. The CDR3: CASRDAPNTGVLFF. CDR3 bases: TGTGCCAGCAGGGACGCCCCGAACACCGGGGTGCTGTTTTTT.

This clonotype was counted at least ten times. This chain connects TRBV2 to TRBJ1-2, with 8 bases fitting TRBD1. With V trimmed by 5 bases and J by 4 bases, 6 bases remained unmatched. Germline-derived CDR1 and CDR2 are SNHLY and FYNNEI. The CDR3 is 14 residues long. The CDR3 reads CASSTRQGTYGYTF. The CDR3 DNA is TGTGCCAGCAGTACACGACAGGGGACCTATGGCTACACCTTC.

The table lists this clonotype with many counts. The chain carries TRBV6-6 and TRBJ2-1; 13 bases are a match to TRBD2. The germline V gene encodes CDR1 MNHNY and CDR2 SVGAGI (reference sequence). The CDR3 sequence is 14 residues long. With V trimmed by 0 bases and J by 10 bases, 0 bases remained unmatched. The CDR3 nucleotides are TGTGCCAGCAGTTACTCGACTAGCGGGGGGGAGCAGTTCTTC. As protein: CASSYSTSGGEQFF.

This clonotype was recorded a few times. This sequence joins TRBV7-2 and TRBJ1-1; no definite D call. V was pared by 1 base and J by 10 bases, with 10 bases between. Germline CDR1 is SGHTA and CDR2 is FQGNSA. This CDR3 region has 12 residues. In DNA form, the CDR3 reads TGTGCCAGCAGCTTAGACGTTCGCGGAGCTTTCTTT. It codes for CASSLDVRGAFF. The complete variable domain, with remaining parts taken from reference TRBV7-2 and TRBJ1-1, reads GAGVSQSPSNKVTEKGKDVELRCDPISGHTALYWYRQSLGQGLEFLIYFQGNSAPDKSGLPSDRFSAERTGGSVSTLTIQRTQQEDSAVYLCASSLDVRGAFFGQGTRLTVV.

This clonotype was counted ten times or more. The chain combines TRBV7-9 with TRBJ2-7, with 7 bases identical to TRBD1. The CDR3 runs to 14 residues. Germline V gene sequence: CDR1 SEHNR, CDR2 FQNEAQ (reference sequence). Trimming cost V 2 bases and J 3 bases; bases outside gene matches: 4. The CDR3 nucleotides read TGTGCCAGCAGCTTACGCCGGGACAGCTACGAGCAGTACTTC. This gives the protein CASSLRRDSYEQYF.

This clonotype came up many times. The CDR3 loop reads CASSEAGGLAGDTQYF. The CDR3 DNA is TGTGCCAGCAGTGAAGCAGGGGGACTAGCGGGCGATACGCAGTATTTT. The chain joins TRBV6-1 to TRBJ2-3; 12 bases agree with TRBD2. The CDR3 has 16 residues. The germline CDR1 and CDR2 sequences are MNHNS and SASEGT. Trimming at V came to 0 bases and at J to 6 bases, leaving 4 bases not matched to a gene.

This clonotype showed up many times. This chain connects TRBV3-1 to TRBJ1-5; D might be TRBD1 (6 bases). The CDR3 loop spans 16 amino acids. Germline CDR1 reads LGHDT; CDR2 reads YNNKEL (reference sequence). The V and J ends lost 1 base and 2 bases respectively, with 12 bases between them. The CDR3 bases are TGTGCCAGCAGCCAAGGTCGGGGACAAGGCAATCAGCCCCAGCATTTT. Translation: CASSQGRGQGNQPQHF. Filled out from reference TRBV3-1 and TRBJ1-5, the complete variable domain reads DTAVSQTPKYLVTQMGNDKSIKCEQNLGHDTMYWYKQDSKKFLKIMFSYNNKELIINETVPNRFSPKSPDKAHLNLHINSLELGDSAVYFCASSQGRGQGNQPQHFGDGTRLSIL.

This clonotype was seen at least ten times. This chain joins TRBV20-1 and TRBJ2-6; unclear D gene. In germline, CDR1 is DFQATT, CDR2 SNEGSKA (reference sequence). V dropped 6 bases and J dropped 2 bases, with 11 bases sitting between them. The CDR3 sequence is 14 residues long. The CDR3 protein is CSAPRVTGANVLTF. CDR3 sequence (DNA): TGCAGTGCCCCAAGGGTGACTGGGGCCAACGTCCTGACTTTC.

The chain couples TRBV29-1 to TRBJ2-5; no clear D. CDR3 length: 14 amino acids. CDR1 is SQVTM and CDR2 is ANQGSEA in the germline V gene. V gave up 3 bases and J gave up 1 base, with 12 bases separating them. CDR3 protein: CSVDPVGLQETQYF. CDR3 nucleotide sequence: TGCAGCGTTGACCCAGTGGGTCTCCAAGAGACCCAGTACTTC.